This T cell receptor beta chain is drawn from a study of CD8+CD57+ T cells in acquired aplastic anemia. CDR1 and CDR2 from the germline V gene are LNHNV and YYDKDF (reference sequence). The CDR3 sequence is 15 residues long. J was trimmed by 12 bases and V by 0 bases; bases with no gene match: 8. The template for TCR beta VDJ and CDR3 sequence profiling was genomic DNA. TCRdb used MiXCR to reprocess the reads, holding one entry per CDR3 protein. The sample yields about 290,000 distinct CDR3 sequences, around three fifths seen once. Individuals selected for sequencing had exhibited CD8+CD57+ cell expansion on flow cytometry. This clonotype was seen a few times.

Sequenced input: sorted CD4+, CD8+, or CD8+CD57+ T cells (not recorded which) from PBMCs. The receptor's source is a human donor with aplastic anemia. This chain joins TRBV15 and TRBJ2-1, with 10 bases aligning to TRBD2. For the CDR3, the DNA is TGTGCCACCAGCAGAGATCTAGCGGGAGACGTCACGCAGTTCTTC. Its translation is CATSRDLAGDVTQFF.